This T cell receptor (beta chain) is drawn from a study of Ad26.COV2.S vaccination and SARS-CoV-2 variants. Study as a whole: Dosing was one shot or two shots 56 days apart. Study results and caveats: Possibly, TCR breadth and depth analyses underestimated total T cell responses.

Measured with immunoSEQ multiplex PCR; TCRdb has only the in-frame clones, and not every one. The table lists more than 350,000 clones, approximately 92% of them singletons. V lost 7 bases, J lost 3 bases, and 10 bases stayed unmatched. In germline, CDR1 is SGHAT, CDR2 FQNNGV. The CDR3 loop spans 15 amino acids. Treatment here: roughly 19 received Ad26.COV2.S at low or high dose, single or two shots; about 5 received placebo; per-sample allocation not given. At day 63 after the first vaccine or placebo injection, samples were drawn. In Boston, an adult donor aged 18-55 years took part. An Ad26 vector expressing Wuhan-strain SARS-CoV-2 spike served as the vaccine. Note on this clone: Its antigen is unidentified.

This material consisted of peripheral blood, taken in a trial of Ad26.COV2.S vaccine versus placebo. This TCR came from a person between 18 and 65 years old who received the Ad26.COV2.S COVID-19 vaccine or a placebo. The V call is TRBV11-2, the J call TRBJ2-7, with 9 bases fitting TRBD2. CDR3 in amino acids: CASIDPLAGDYEQYF. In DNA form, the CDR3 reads TGTGCCAGCATCGATCCATTAGCGGGAGACTACGAGCAGTACTTC.